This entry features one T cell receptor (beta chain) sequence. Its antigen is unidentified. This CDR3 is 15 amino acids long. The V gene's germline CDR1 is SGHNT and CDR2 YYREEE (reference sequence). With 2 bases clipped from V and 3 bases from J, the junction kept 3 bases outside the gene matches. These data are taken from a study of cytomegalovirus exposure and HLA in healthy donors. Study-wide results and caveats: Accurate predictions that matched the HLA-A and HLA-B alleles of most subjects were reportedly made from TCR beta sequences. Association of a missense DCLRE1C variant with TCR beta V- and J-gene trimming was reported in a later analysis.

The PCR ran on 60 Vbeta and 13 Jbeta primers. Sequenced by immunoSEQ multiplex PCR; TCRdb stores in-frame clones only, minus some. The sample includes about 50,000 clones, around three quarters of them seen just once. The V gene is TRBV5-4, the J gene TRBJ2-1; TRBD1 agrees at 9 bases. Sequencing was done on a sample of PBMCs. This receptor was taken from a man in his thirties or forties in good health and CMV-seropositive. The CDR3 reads CASSFWDRVYNEQFF. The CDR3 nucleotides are TGTGCCAGCAGCTTCTGGGACAGGGTCTACAATGAGCAGTTCTTC.